Shown below are 10 T cell receptor beta chains from a single sample sequenced in a study of human T cells and chemical hapten exposure. Using its own MiXCR run on the RACE reads, TCRdb lists one record per CDR3 protein. This table has approximately 110,000 distinct CDR3 sequences, nearly 35% appearing once. Time point: patch test 3, about 24 weeks after DPC sensitization. Treatment described: therapeutic diphenylcyclopropenone sensitization with weekly scalp DPC. The source material was whole blood, sampled in connection with sensitization to the hapten diphenylcyclopropenone (DPC). These receptors were collected from a man aged 40-49 years with alopecia areata. Some clones in this sample may be carry-over from other donors' samples.

This chain connects TRBV20-1 to TRBJ2-3; D tentatively reads TRBD1 or TRBD2 (6 bases each). CDR1 is DFQATT, CDR2 SNEGSKA, per germline (reference sequence). Trimming stripped 0 bases from V and 0 bases from J, with 10 bases between. The CDR3 extends over 15 amino acids. This chain's CDR3 is CSARDWGASTDTQYF. The CDR3 DNA reads as TGCAGTGCTAGAGATTGGGGGGCTAGCACAGATACGCAGTATTTT.

The J gene is TRBJ1-1, the V gene TRBV5-6; D remains unclear. CDR1 and CDR2 (germline): SGHDT, YYEEEE. CDR3 length: 11 residues. The V and J ends lost 4 bases and 4 bases respectively, with 5 bases between them. The CDR3 nucleotides read TGTGCCAGCAGCCGACTCACTGAAGCTTTCTTT. It translates to CASSRLTEAFF.

The chain joins TRBV29-1 to TRBJ2-7; TRBD1 matches 11 bases. V trimming: 7 bases; J trimming: 3 bases; junction bases outside the gene matches: 5. CDR3 size: 13 residues. CDR1 is SQVTM and CDR2 is ANQGSEA in the germline V gene. This chain's CDR3 is CSGTDRGLYEQYF. The CDR3 DNA reads TGCAGCGGTACGGACAGGGGGCTCTACGAGCAGTACTTC.

This clonotype was counted a few times. V and J are TRBV29-1 and TRBJ2-2; TRBD2 agrees at 10 bases. Germline assignment: CDR1 SQVTM and CDR2 ANQGSEA. V lost 5 bases, J lost 4 bases, and 7 bases stayed unmatched. The CDR3 runs to 15 residues. The CDR3 bases are TGCAGCGTTTTAGCGGGAGGATCAGCCACCGGGGAGCTGTTTTTT. Amino acid sequence: CSVLAGGSATGELFF.

This chain joins TRBV7-3 and TRBJ2-5, with 11 bases matching TRBD2. CDR3 length: 16 amino acids. Unmatched junction bases numbered 3, after V lost 2 bases and J lost 1 base. The germline V gene encodes CDR1 SGHTA and CDR2 FQGTGA. The CDR3 sequence is CASSLSGTSGQETQYF. The CDR3 region has the DNA TGTGCCAGCAGCTTATCCGGGACTAGCGGCCAAGAGACCCAGTACTTC.

This chain connects TRBV5-1 to TRBJ2-3; D is undetermined. The germline V and J ends were trimmed by 1 base and 3 bases, with 12 bases remaining between them. The CDR3 length is 15 residues. Germline CDR1 reads SGHRS; CDR2 reads YFSETQ. The CDR3 sequence: CASSLRGVETDTQYF. CDR3 bases: TGCGCCAGCAGCTTGCGTGGGGTTGAGACAGATACGCAGTATTTT.

This clonotype was found a few times. The chain links TRBV9 to TRBJ2-1; 8 nucleotides align to TRBD2. The V and J ends lost 4 bases and 6 bases, in that order; junction bases with no gene match: 12. The V gene's germline CDR1 is SGDLS and CDR2 YYNGEE. CDR3 length: 16 amino acids. The CDR3 region is CASSPPGLGFSNEQFF. The CDR3 DNA is TGTGCCAGCAGCCCCCCGGGACTAGGGTTTTCCAATGAGCAGTTCTTC. The full variable domain, completed using reference TRBV9 and TRBJ2-1, is DSGVTQTPKHLITATGQRVTLRCSPRSGDLSVYWYQQSLDQGLQFLIQYYNGEERAKGNILERFSAQQFPDLHSELNLSSLELGDSALYFCASSPPGLGFSNEQFFGPGTRLTVL.

This rearrangement joins TRBV19 to TRBJ2-2, with D possibly TRBD2 on 5 matching bases. Germline assignment: CDR1 LNHDA and CDR2 SQIVND (reference sequence). Trimming removed 6 bases at V and 2 bases at J, with 13 bases between. The length of the CDR3 is 15 residues. CDR3 coding DNA: TGTGCCAGTAGCCTCCCCGGACTTAACACCGGGGAGCTGTTTTTT. Translating it yields CASSLPGLNTGELFF. Combining the CDR3 with reference TRBV19 and TRBJ2-2 gives the whole variable domain DGGITQSPKYLFRKEGQNVTLSCEQNLNHDAMYWYRQDPGQGLRLIYYSQIVNDFQKGDIAEGYSVSREKKESFPLTVTSAQKNPTAFYLCASSLPGLNTGELFFGEGSRLTVL.

V gene TRBV7-9 combines with J gene TRBJ2-5; the match to TRBD2 covers 7 bases. Trimming cost V 7 bases and J 3 bases; bases outside gene matches: 5. CDR3 length: 13 residues. Looked up from germline, CDR1 is SEHNR and CDR2 is FQNEAQ (reference sequence). The CDR3: CASKIGGKETQYF. The CDR3 region has the DNA TGTGCCAGCAAGATCGGGGGGAAAGAGACCCAGTACTTC.

The J gene is TRBJ2-4, the V gene TRBV7-8, with D perhaps matching TRBD2 (5 bases). V was clipped by 0 bases and J by 1 base, with 10 bases between them. Looked up from germline, CDR1 is SGHVS and CDR2 is FQNEAQ. The CDR3 spans 16 residues. The CDR3 DNA follows: TGTGCCAGCAGCTTAGCAGGCGGGTCGGCCAAAAACATTCAGTACTTC. This gives the protein CASSLAGGSAKNIQYF.